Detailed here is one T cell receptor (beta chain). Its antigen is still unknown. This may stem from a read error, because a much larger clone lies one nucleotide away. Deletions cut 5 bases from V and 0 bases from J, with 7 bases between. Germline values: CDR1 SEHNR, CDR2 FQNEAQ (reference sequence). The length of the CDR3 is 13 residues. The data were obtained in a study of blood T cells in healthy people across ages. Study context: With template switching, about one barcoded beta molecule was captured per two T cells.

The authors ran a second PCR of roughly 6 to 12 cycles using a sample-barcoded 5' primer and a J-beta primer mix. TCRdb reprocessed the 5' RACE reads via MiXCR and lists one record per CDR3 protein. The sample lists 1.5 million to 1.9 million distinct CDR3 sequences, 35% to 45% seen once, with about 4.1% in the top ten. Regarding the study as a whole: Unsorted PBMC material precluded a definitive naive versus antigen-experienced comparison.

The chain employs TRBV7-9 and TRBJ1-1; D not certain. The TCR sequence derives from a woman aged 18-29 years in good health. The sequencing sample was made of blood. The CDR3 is CASSAEMNTEAFF. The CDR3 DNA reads TGTGCCAGCAGCGCCGAGATGAACACTGAAGCTTTCTTT.